The T cell receptor beta chain under discussion was sequenced for a study of shared clonotypes between healthy human individuals. Study as a whole: Plates per donor: three CD4 naive, three CD4 memory, two CD8 naive, one CD8 memory. Study-level points and caveats: Rarefaction revealed incomplete sorted-subset sequencing despite large depth.

The test was conducted at deep level. The data were produced by immunoSEQ multiplex PCR, yet TCRdb's version contains in-frame clones alone and is incomplete. The repertoire includes about 2 million clones, roughly 95% of them detected once, and less than 1.5% sits in the top ten. As concerns this clone: Its target is not known.

The CDR3 has 14 amino acids. CDR1 and CDR2 from the germline V gene are SGDLS and YYNGEE. The V end was cut by 0 bases, the J end by 6 bases, with 7 bases between. CD45RO-negative cells were positively selected for CCR7, leaving out terminally differentiated effector memory CD45RA+ cells. Input material: naive CD8+ T cells sorted from blood. This receptor was taken from a man aged 18 to 29 in good health. The genes are TRBV9 and TRBJ1-6, with D unresolved. The CDR3 sequence: CASSVELANSPLHF. As DNA, the CDR3 is TGTGCCAGCAGCGTAGAGCTAGCTAATTCACCCCTCCACTTT.